This entry lists 32 T cell receptor beta chains sequenced from one sample in a study of shared T cell receptors in the human thymus. Method: immunoSEQ multiplex PCR; TCRdb's copy keeps in-frame clones and lacks some. The table shows approximately 760,000 clones, with 80% to 90% occurring only once. These data also featured in a second study, about human thymus T cells.

The material sequenced was thymocytes. The receptors originated from a girl under three years old with a congenital heart defect.

The chain uses TRBV7-2 and TRBJ2-5; TRBD2 matches at 12 bases. Germline CDR1 SGHTA, CDR2 FQGNSA. V trimming: 7 bases; J trimming: 2 bases; junction bases outside the gene matches: 8. The CDR3 contains 16 residues. This CDR3 is CASNPLTSGGQETQYF. CDR3 DNA sequence: TGTGCCAGCAACCCATTGACTAGCGGGGGACAAGAGACCCAGTACTTC. Variable domain in full (rest from reference TRBV7-2 and TRBJ2-5): GAGVSQSPSNKVTEKGKDVELRCDPISGHTALYWYRQSLGQGLEFLIYFQGNSAPDKSGLPSDRFSAERTGGSVSTLTIQRTQQEDSAVYLCASNPLTSGGQETQYFGPGTRLLVL.

The chain recombines TRBV5-8 with TRBJ1-5; D is undetermined. Germline assignment: CDR1 SGHTS and CDR2 YDEGEE. This CDR3 spans 17 amino acids. V was trimmed by 0 bases and J by 6 bases, leaving 19 bases between them. CDR3 bases: TGTGCCAGCAGCTTGGCCGCTTCGGGGTTTCTCTGTCAGCCCCAGCATTTT. Its translation is CASSLAASGFLCQPQHF.

This chain links TRBV30 with TRBJ1-2; a possible D gene is TRBD1 (5 bases). V was trimmed by 2 bases and J by 4 bases, leaving 14 bases between them. The CDR3 runs to 14 residues. From germline, CDR1 is GTSNPN and CDR2 SVGIG (reference sequence). CDR3 amino acids: CAWSRAGQGYGYTF. For the CDR3, the DNA is TGTGCCTGGAGTAGGGCAGGGCAGGGCTATGGCTACACCTTC.

The chain carries TRBV9 and TRBJ2-6; 7 bases match TRBD1. Germline V gene lookup returns CDR1 SGDLS and CDR2 YYNGEE. The CDR3 contains 19 residues. Trimming took 3 bases from V and 4 from J; bases not matched to a gene: 16. The CDR3 nucleotides read TGTGCCAGCAGCGGTTACCGGGACAGTACACCTCTGGGGGCCAACGTCCTGACTTTC. This sequence encodes CASSGYRDSTPLGANVLTF.

The chain carries TRBV5-1 and TRBJ2-1; 9 nucleotides match TRBD2. Germline loops: CDR1 SGHRS, CDR2 YFSETQ. The CDR3 runs 15 residues. J gave up 7 bases and V 1 base, and 6 bases lay outside the gene matches. The CDR3 loop reads CASSLCGGAKNEQFF. Written as DNA, the CDR3 is TGCGCCAGCAGCTTGTGCGGGGGGGCCAAGAATGAGCAGTTCTTC.

The chain recombines TRBV6-5 with TRBJ2-3; 7 nucleotides line up with TRBD1. CDR1 is MNHEY and CDR2 is SVGAGI in the germline V gene. The CDR3 contains 15 residues. After removal of 5 bases from V and 6 bases from J, the junction contained 11 bases not matched to a gene. CDR3 sequence (DNA): TGTGCCAGCAGTCGAATAGGGGGCTCTATGGATACGCAGTATTTT. This encodes CASSRIGGSMDTQYF.

This rearrangement joins TRBV7-8 to TRBJ1-2; D unresolved. The CDR3 runs to 13 residues. Germline CDR1 is SGHVS and CDR2 is FQNEAQ. Deletions cut 5 bases from V and 5 bases from J, with 12 bases between. Written as DNA, the CDR3 is TGTGCCAGCAGCCGGAGGGCTGGATATGGCTACACCTTC. Amino acid sequence: CASSRRAGYGYTF.

This chain uses TRBV6-1 with TRBJ1-4, with D unresolved. CDR1 MNHNS and CDR2 SASEGT come from the germline V gene. V lost 8 bases and J lost 1, with 14 bases in between. This CDR3 is 15 amino acids long. The CDR3 spells CASQSPRGTNEKLFF. The CDR3 coding sequence is TGTGCCAGCCAGTCTCCTCGGGGAACTAATGAAAAACTGTTTTTT.

This clone has more than one count but fewer than ten. The genes are TRBV5-1 and TRBJ2-2; 8 positions agree with TRBD2. Germline loops: CDR1 SGHRS, CDR2 YFSETQ. This CDR3 contains 16 residues. The J segment lost 2 bases and the V segment lost 5 bases, leaving 8 bases of the junction unmatched. The CDR3: CASRASGPPNTGELFF. CDR3 nucleotides: TGCGCCAGCAGGGCTAGCGGGCCTCCTAACACCGGGGAGCTGTTTTTT. The full variable domain, its missing parts supplied by reference TRBV5-1 and TRBJ2-2, is KAGVTQTPRYLIKTRGQQVTLSCSPISGHRSVSWYQQTPGQGLQFLFEYFSETQRNKGNFPGRFSGRQFSNSRSEMNVSTLELGDSALYLCASRASGPPNTGELFFGEGSRLTVL.

The J gene is TRBJ2-7, the V gene TRBV28; TRBD1 matches at 9 bases. V trimming: 6 bases; J trimming: 7 bases; junction bases outside the gene matches: 13. CDR1 is MDHEN, CDR2 SYDVKM, per germline. This CDR3 contains 15 residues. The CDR3 bases are TGTGCCAGCAGGGGGAAGGACAGGGGCCTACGGGAGCAGTACTTC. This translates into CASRGKDRGLREQYF.

The V call is TRBV6-6, the J call TRBJ1-4; 7 nucleotides line up with TRBD1. This CDR3 is built from 15 residues. The V gene's germline CDR1 is MNHNY and CDR2 SVGAGI (reference sequence). The J segment lost 8 bases and the V segment lost 2 bases, leaving 8 bases of the junction unmatched. DNA for the CDR3: TGTGCCAGCAGTTACGGGGGACAGTTGGAGGAAAAACTGTTTTTT. It yields the protein CASSYGGQLEEKLFF.

This clone was observed a handful of times. The chain couples TRBV14 to TRBJ1-2, with 7 bases fitting TRBD1. Per germline, CDR1 SGHDN and CDR2 FVKESK. The CDR3 spans 15 residues. V lost 5 bases, J lost 2 bases, and 8 bases stayed unmatched. Here the CDR3 reads CASSFRQGENYGYTF. In nucleotides, the CDR3 is TGTGCCAGCAGCTTTCGACAGGGAGAGAACTATGGCTACACCTTC.

V and J are TRBV6-1 and TRBJ1-6; TRBD1 is a possible D gene (5 bases). The CDR3 runs 19 residues. Trimming took 2 bases from V and 1 from J, leaving 18 bases between them. CDR1 and CDR2 (germline): MNHNS, SASEGT. CDR3 sequence: CASSEKYPLRGSYNSPLHF. In DNA, the CDR3 is TGTGCCAGCAGTGAAAAGTATCCCCTGCGGGGGTCCTATAATTCACCCCTCCACTTT.

Of note for this clone: The junction departs from the called germline gene at one end, perhaps through a read error. The chain combines TRBV5-4 with TRBJ2-3; no firm D call. The CDR3 has 11 amino acids. Germline V CDR1 and CDR2: SGHNT, YYREEE (reference sequence). This CDR3 is CVSSHTDTQYF. For the CDR3, the DNA is TGTGTCAGCAGCCACACAGATACGCAGTATTTT.

This chain links TRBV4-1 with TRBJ1-1, with no clear D. The CDR3 runs to 16 residues. Trimming removed 2 bases from V and 4 bases from J, with 17 bases in between. Germline V gene sequence: CDR1 MGHRA, CDR2 YSYEKL. The CDR3, as DNA: TGCGCCAGCAGCCAATCAACGGGGAGACGCGGCACTGAAGCTTTCTTT. Its protein is CASSQSTGRRGTEAFF.

The chain recombines TRBV19 with TRBJ1-1; D may be TRBD1 (5 bases). The V and J ends lost 5 bases and 0 bases respectively, with 13 bases between them. The germline V gene has CDR1 LNHDA and CDR2 SQIVND (reference sequence). The CDR3 loop spans 15 amino acids. Here the CDR3 reads CASSDGGEMNTEAFF. The CDR3 DNA follows: TGTGCCAGTAGTGACGGGGGAGAGATGAACACTGAAGCTTTCTTT.

This clone was seen only a few times. The gene calls are TRBV7-2 and TRBJ2-7; 7 bases are a match to TRBD2. The CDR3 runs to 17 residues. Trimming cost V 1 base and J 2 bases; bases outside gene matches: 11. The germline V gene encodes CDR1 SGHTA and CDR2 FQGNSA. The CDR3 sequence is CASSLGREGTTTYEQYF. CDR3 coding DNA: TGTGCCAGCAGCTTAGGGAGGGAGGGGACTACAACCTACGAGCAGTACTTC. Supplemented by reference TRBV7-2 and TRBJ2-7, the full variable domain reads GAGVSQSPSNKVTEKGKDVELRCDPISGHTALYWYRQSLGQGLEFLIYFQGNSAPDKSGLPSDRFSAERTGGSVSTLTIQRTQQEDSAVYLCASSLGREGTTTYEQYFGPGTRLTVT.

The chain couples TRBV5-6 to TRBJ2-5; TRBD1 might be the D (5 bases). CDR3 size: 16 residues. Germline CDR1 and CDR2: SGHDT and YYEEEE. V shed 1 base and J shed 4 bases, with 17 bases lying between them. The CDR3 DNA reads TGTGCCAGCAGCTTGTTCAGGGTCAGGGTCCGAGAGACCCAGTACTTC. Translation: CASSLFRVRVRETQYF.

The rearrangement joins TRBV5-5 to TRBJ1-2; the match to TRBD1 covers 7 bases. This CDR3 region has 13 residues. V trimming: 6 bases; J trimming: 4 bases; junction bases outside the gene matches: 6. The V gene's germline CDR1 is SGHKS and CDR2 YYEKEE (reference sequence). In DNA form, the CDR3 reads TGTGCCAGCACCGACAGGGTCTCCTATGGCTACACCTTC. Translation gives CASTDRVSYGYTF.

The chain has TRBV7-3 and TRBJ1-1; D unclear. The CDR3 loop spans 13 amino acids. CDR1 is SGHTA and CDR2 is FQGTGA in the germline V gene. V was cut by 6 bases and J by 0 bases, with 8 bases left in between. The CDR3 spells CASSSGLNTEAFF. CDR3 in DNA: TGTGCCAGCAGTTCGGGTTTGAACACTGAAGCTTTCTTT.

J is TRBJ1-4 and V is TRBV6-1; D unclear. Germline loops: CDR1 MNHNS, CDR2 SASEGT. The V end was cut by 4 bases, the J end by 8 bases, with 14 bases between. The CDR3 is 14 residues long. The CDR3 reads CASSVGGECEKLFF. The CDR3 DNA is TGTGCCAGCAGTGTAGGTGGGGAGTGCGAAAAACTGTTTTTT.

The rearrangement links TRBV9 to TRBJ1-6; 9 bases align to TRBD1. Looked up from germline, CDR1 is SGDLS and CDR2 is YYNGEE. The trim removed 3 bases at V and 6 bases at J, leaving 16 bases unmatched. The CDR3 spans 19 residues. CDR3 protein: CASSASGQGYRKGNSPLHF. Here the CDR3 DNA reads TGTGCCAGCAGCGCCAGTGGACAGGGGTACAGGAAAGGTAATTCACCCCTCCACTTT.

The V and J genes are TRBV7-2 and TRBJ2-1; 12 bases agree with TRBD2. J was trimmed by 6 bases and V by 5 bases; bases with no gene match: 8. In germline, CDR1 is SGHTA, CDR2 FQGNSA. The CDR3 loop spans 16 amino acids. The CDR3 loop is CASSPQLAGGLNEQFF. The CDR3 DNA sequence: TGTGCCAGCAGCCCCCAGCTAGCGGGGGGGCTCAATGAGCAGTTCTTC.

The chain recombines TRBV5-8 with TRBJ1-2; TRBD1 is a possible D gene (6 bases). The germline V and J ends were trimmed by 8 bases and 4 bases, with 21 bases remaining between them. CDR1 and CDR2 (germline): SGHTS, YDEGEE. The CDR3 runs 15 residues. Here the CDR3 DNA reads TGTGCCAGGGGGGATTCTTGGGGGCGAATCTATGGCTACACCTTC. The encoded protein is CARGDSWGRIYGYTF.

This chain connects TRBV28 to TRBJ1-5; the D is unclear. CDR3 length equals 15 residues. CDR1 and CDR2 from the germline V gene are MDHEN and SYDVKM. Trimming took off 5 bases at V and 3 bases at J, with 14 bases between the two ends. The CDR3 here is CASSPVSGNNQPQHF. The CDR3 bases are TGTGCCAGCAGTCCAGTTTCGGGGAACAATCAGCCCCAGCATTTT.

This sequence joins TRBV6-5 and TRBJ2-1; D gene ambiguous. V gave up 2 bases and J gave up 3 bases, with 11 bases separating them. CDR3 length equals 15 residues. Germline V CDR1 and CDR2: MNHEY, SVGAGI. The DNA of the CDR3 is TGTGCCAGCAGTTACGCCGAGCGCTACTACAATGAGCAGTTCTTC. Its protein product is CASSYAERYYNEQFF.

The chain carries TRBV16 and TRBJ2-3; D possibly corresponds to TRBD2 (5 bases). CDR1 is KGHSY and CDR2 is FQNENV in the germline V gene. The CDR3 spans 16 residues. V lost 0 bases and J lost 2, with 12 bases in between. The CDR3 sequence: CASSQSGGLLTDTQYF. The CDR3 nucleotides read TGTGCCAGCAGCCAATCCGGAGGACTCCTCACAGATACGCAGTATTTT.

This sequence joins TRBV18 and TRBJ2-2, with D hard to call. The CDR3 extends over 16 amino acids. The germline CDR1 and CDR2 sequences are KGHSH and LQKENI. Trimming removed 3 bases from V and 4 bases from J, with 15 bases in between. The CDR3 DNA follows: TGTGCCAGCTCACCGCTTACTGCCCGATCCACCGGGGAGCTGTTTTTT. Its translation is CASSPLTARSTGELFF.

V usage is TRBV12-5 and J usage is TRBJ1-1, with 9 nucleotides matching TRBD1. This CDR3 has 18 residues. The V gene end was trimmed by 0 bases and the J gene end by 0 bases; junction bases not matched to a gene: 8. Germline CDR1 and CDR2: LGHNT and FRNRAP. CDR3 sequence (DNA): TGTGCTAGTGGTTTGGTACCGGGACAGGGCCCCATGAACACTGAAGCTTTCTTT. It codes for CASGLVPGQGPMNTEAFF.

The rearrangement uses TRBV19 and TRBJ1-5, with D uncertain. CDR3 length: 14 amino acids. The V gene lost 5 bases and the J gene lost 3 bases, with 11 bases spanning the gap. Germline V gives CDR1 LNHDA, CDR2 SQIVND (reference sequence). The DNA of the CDR3 is TGTGCCAGTAGTTTCGGCGGCCCCAATCAGCCCCAGCATTTT. Translated, it gives CASSFGGPNQPQHF.

This clone was seen more than once but under ten times. V gene TRBV4-3 combines with J gene TRBJ2-2, with 7 bases aligning to TRBD1. CDR3 size: 19 residues. Germline V CDR1 and CDR2: LGHNA, YSLEER. Losses at the gene ends were 0 bases for V and 0 bases for J; bases not matched to a gene: 10. In nucleotides, the CDR3 is TGCGCCAGCAGCCAAGAGGAAGGAACAGGGGCCCCGAACACCGGGGAGCTGTTTTTT. This translates into CASSQEEGTGAPNTGELFF.

V and J are TRBV5-6 and TRBJ1-6; tentative D call: TRBD1 (5 bases). V was clipped by 1 base and J by 7 bases, with 12 bases between them. The CDR3 has 15 amino acids. The germline CDR1 and CDR2 sequences are SGHDT and YYEEEE. CDR3 DNA sequence: TGTGCCAGCAGCTTGTATCGGGGGATGAATTCACCCCTCCACTTT. Protein sequence: CASSLYRGMNSPLHF.